One sample yielded the 22 T cell receptor beta chains listed below, sequenced in a study of T cell repertoires in cytomegalovirus infection. TCRdb ran MiXCR on the reads and lists one entry per CDR3 protein. The data contain about 400,000 distinct CDR3 sequences, 15% to 20% of them singletons. Sequencing used PBMCs. Receptor source: a human donor in good health (CMV status not recorded). Some clones in this sample may be carry-over from other donors' samples.

This clonotype showed up many times. The V and J genes are TRBV6-2 or TRBV6-3 and TRBJ1-1; no definite D call. The CDR3 is made up of 18 amino acids. Trimming took off 0 bases at V and 1 base at J, with 18 bases between the two ends. CDR1 is MNHEY, CDR2 SVGEGT, per germline. CDR3 nucleotide sequence: TGTGCCAGCAGTTACTCACGAAACCGAGCGGCAGGGAACACTGAAGCTTTCTTT. Amino acid sequence: CASSYSRNRAAGNTEAFF.

This clonotype was seen repeatedly, ten times or more. The V and J genes are TRBV7-8 and TRBJ2-2; 7 bases line up with TRBD2. In germline, CDR1 is SGHVS, CDR2 FQNEAQ. The CDR3 extends over 16 amino acids. V gave up 5 bases and J gave up 4 bases; unmatched junction bases: 10. CDR3 region: CASSPDRGGGTGELFF. The CDR3 nucleotides are TGTGCCAGCAGCCCCGACCGTGGGGGGGGCACCGGGGAGCTGTTTTTT.

This clonotype was observed a handful of times. V gene TRBV20-1 combines with J gene TRBJ2-3; tentative D call: TRBD2 (6 bases). This CDR3 spans 15 amino acids. CDR1 DFQATT and CDR2 SNEGSKA come from the germline V gene (reference sequence). V gave up 3 bases and J gave up 4 bases, with 17 bases separating them. Here the CDR3 DNA reads TGCAGTGCTAGTAGCGTGACACCGGGGGCAGATACGCAGTATTTT. The encoded protein is CSASSVTPGADTQYF.

In its sample, this clonotype was seen many times. J is TRBJ2-3 and V is TRBV12-3 or TRBV12-4; D is undetermined. CDR3 length: 14 residues. V lost 4 bases, J lost 1 base, and 9 bases lay in between. CDR3 residues: CASSSLVRTDTQYF. The CDR3 DNA is TGTGCCAGCAGTTCCCTGGTACGCACAGATACGCAGTATTTT.

V gene TRBV5-4 combines with J gene TRBJ1-1, with D maybe TRBD1 (5 bases). V lost 7 bases and J 3 bases, leaving 16 bases between the germline ends. The CDR3 is 14 residues long. Looked up from germline, CDR1 is SGHNT and CDR2 is YYREEE (reference sequence). The CDR3 is CASGASSEDTEAFF. The DNA of the CDR3 is TGTGCCAGCGGGGCCTCCAGTGAAGACACTGAAGCTTTCTTT.

The chain is built from TRBV4-1 and TRBJ1-3; 9 bases line up with TRBD1. The CDR3 spans 17 residues. CDR1 MGHRA and CDR2 YSYEKL come from the germline V gene. The trim removed 0 bases at V and 4 bases at J, leaving 7 bases unmatched. Here the CDR3 reads CASSQDPGQGSGNTIYF. The CDR3 DNA reads as TGCGCCAGCAGCCAAGATCCGGGACAGGGCTCGGGAAACACCATATATTTT.

V gene TRBV20-1 combines with J gene TRBJ2-5; the D gene is possibly TRBD2 (6 bases). This CDR3 comprises 15 residues. V was clipped by 0 bases and J by 1 base, with 12 bases between them. Per germline, CDR1 DFQATT and CDR2 SNEGSKA (reference sequence). This chain's CDR3 is CSARDSRRGQETQYF. CDR3 nucleotides: TGCAGTGCTAGAGATTCTCGGCGGGGCCAAGAGACCCAGTACTTC.

This clonotype was seen a handful of times. The V and J genes are TRBV7-2 and TRBJ2-3, with a possible D match to TRBD2 (6 bases). The CDR3 covers 16 residues. CDR1 is SGHTA, CDR2 FQGNSA, per germline. The V end lost 4 bases, the J end lost 8 bases, and 22 bases lay between the germline ends. CDR3 region: CASSWGRSGVGGTQYF. The CDR3 coding sequence is TGTGCCAGCAGCTGGGGGAGGTCGGGAGTGGGGGGTACGCAGTATTTT.

This chain connects TRBV11-2 to TRBJ2-3; D unclear. Per germline, CDR1 SGHAT and CDR2 FQNNGV. This CDR3 region has 17 residues. V shed 5 bases and J shed 1 base, with 19 bases lying between them. CDR3 sequence reads: CASSTRKQTERTDTQYF. CDR3 bases: TGTGCCAGCAGCACTCGAAAACAGACGGAACGCACAGATACGCAGTATTTT.

This clonotype was detected ten times or more. The rearrangement joins TRBV7-9 to TRBJ2-2; 7 bases match TRBD1. Germline CDR1 reads SEHNR; CDR2 reads FQNEAQ (reference sequence). The CDR3 totals 16 residues. Trimming took 2 bases from V and 5 from J; bases not matched to a gene: 8. The CDR3, as DNA: TGTGCCAGCAGCTTATTTAGGGACAGAAGAACCGGGGAGCTGTTTTTT. It yields the protein CASSLFRDRRTGELFF.

The chain links TRBV11-2 to TRBJ2-1, with 7 nucleotides matching TRBD2. This CDR3 has 15 amino acids. Germline CDR1 and CDR2: SGHAT and FQNNGV. The junction had 8 bases not matched to a gene; V was cut back by 1 base and J by 8 bases. CDR3 amino acids: CASSLVRGVGHEQFF. The CDR3, as DNA: TGTGCCAGCAGCTTAGTACGGGGGGTTGGTCATGAGCAGTTCTTC.

In its sample, this clonotype was seen a few times. The rearrangement joins TRBV28 to TRBJ2-7, with a weak D call TRBD2 (5 bases). Per the germline V gene, CDR1 is MDHEN and CDR2 is SYDVKM. Trimming took off 6 bases at V and 3 bases at J, with 12 bases between the two ends. CDR3 length: 13 amino acids. CDR3: CASRRTALYEQYF. CDR3 nucleotide sequence: TGTGCCAGCAGAAGGACTGCACTCTACGAGCAGTACTTC.

V is TRBV11-2 and J is TRBJ2-1, with 9 bases matching TRBD2. This CDR3 has 14 amino acids. The V segment lost 3 bases and the J segment 5 bases; nucleotides outside the gene matches: 2. The germline CDR1 and CDR2 sequences are SGHAT and FQNNGV. CDR3 DNA sequence: TGTGCCAGCAGCTTCGGCGGGAGGGACAATGAGCAGTTCTTC. Protein sequence: CASSFGGRDNEQFF.

The rearrangement links TRBV20-1 to TRBJ2-7, with D possibly matching TRBD1 (7 bases). The CDR3 covers 13 residues. The V gene lost 5 bases and the J gene lost 4 bases, with 15 bases spanning the gap. Germline V gene data show CDR1 as DFQATT and CDR2 as SNEGSKA (reference sequence). In DNA form, the CDR3 reads TGCAGTGCTGCACAGGGGACTCAATACGAGCAGTACTTC. This codes for CSAAQGTQYEQYF.

This clonotype was seen ten or more times. The chain joins TRBV6-1 to TRBJ2-7, with D perhaps TRBD2 (6 bases). This CDR3 is built from 17 residues. Germline V gene data show CDR1 as MNHNS and CDR2 as SASEGT. V lost 3 bases and J lost 1, with 19 bases in between. CDR3 sequence (DNA): TGTGCCAGCAGTGAGTACCTCTTCGGGAGTTTATCCTACGAGCAGTACTTC. Amino acid sequence: CASSEYLFGSLSYEQYF.

This clonotype occurred a few times. This chain links TRBV24-1 with TRBJ2-3; D is tentatively TRBD1 or TRBD2 (5 bases each). V lost 3 bases and J lost 0, with 6 bases in between. Germline CDR1 and CDR2: KGHDR and SFDVKD. The CDR3 extends over 14 amino acids. The DNA for the CDR3 is TGTGCCACCAGTGATCGGGACAGCACAGATACGCAGTATTTT. Translated, it gives CATSDRDSTDTQYF.

The V gene is TRBV3-1, the J gene TRBJ2-5; the match to TRBD1 covers 9 bases. There are 16 residues in the CDR3. V gave up 4 bases and J gave up 3 bases; unmatched junction bases: 9. CDR1 is LGHDT and CDR2 is YNNKEL in the germline V gene (reference sequence). CDR3 amino acids: CASSPGPGTGKETQYF. The CDR3 DNA reads TGTGCCAGCAGCCCGGGACCGGGGACAGGGAAAGAGACCCAGTACTTC.

The sample holds a few counts of this clonotype. The V and J genes are TRBV20-1 and TRBJ2-4; D may be TRBD1 or TRBD2 (7 bases each). CDR3 length: 17 amino acids. The germline V and J ends were trimmed by 0 bases and 0 bases, with 15 bases remaining between them. Looked up from germline, CDR1 is DFQATT and CDR2 is SNEGSKA (reference sequence). In DNA form, the CDR3 reads TGCAGTGCTAGAGATGGGAGGGGACAGCTAGCCAAAAACATTCAGTACTTC. It is translated as CSARDGRGQLAKNIQYF.

The sample holds a few counts of this clonotype. This chain links TRBV6-2 or TRBV6-3 with TRBJ2-7; TRBD2 aligns across 13 bases. The V segment lost 7 bases and the J segment 3 bases; nucleotides outside the gene matches: 3. Germline CDR1 MNHEY, CDR2 SVGEGT. The CDR3 length is 14 residues. CDR3 region: CASTWTSGGYEQYF. The CDR3 DNA reads as TGTGCCAGCACCTGGACTAGCGGGGGCTACGAGCAGTACTTC.

This clonotype was detected a few times. The chain joins TRBV18 to TRBJ2-5; D is possibly TRBD1 (5 bases). Germline V lookup: CDR1 KGHSH, CDR2 LQKENI. The CDR3 is made up of 16 amino acids. V lost 2 bases and J 5 bases, leaving 18 bases between the germline ends. This CDR3 is CASSPVPLGAGETQYF. CDR3 DNA: TGTGCCAGCTCACCAGTGCCGCTTGGGGCCGGGGAGACCCAGTACTTC.

This clonotype occurred a few times. V usage is TRBV4-1 and J usage is TRBJ2-7; 7 positions match TRBD2. Germline V gene data show CDR1 as MGHRA and CDR2 as YSYEKL. With 0 bases clipped from V and 1 base from J, the junction kept 6 bases outside the gene matches. CDR3 length: 16 amino acids. CDR3 nucleotide sequence: TGCGCCAGCAGCCAAGATTTGCGGGAGCGTTCCTACGAGCAGTACTTC. Amino acid sequence: CASSQDLRERSYEQYF.

This clonotype turned up a few times. The V call is TRBV6-5, the J call TRBJ2-1; a weak D match, TRBD2 (5 bases). Trimming pared 6 bases from V and 4 bases from J, leaving 10 bases between. This CDR3 contains 13 residues. Germline V gives CDR1 MNHEY, CDR2 SVGAGI. As DNA, the CDR3 is TGTGCCAGCAGACCGGAGGTTTACAATGAGCAGTTCTTC. Translated: CASRPEVYNEQFF.